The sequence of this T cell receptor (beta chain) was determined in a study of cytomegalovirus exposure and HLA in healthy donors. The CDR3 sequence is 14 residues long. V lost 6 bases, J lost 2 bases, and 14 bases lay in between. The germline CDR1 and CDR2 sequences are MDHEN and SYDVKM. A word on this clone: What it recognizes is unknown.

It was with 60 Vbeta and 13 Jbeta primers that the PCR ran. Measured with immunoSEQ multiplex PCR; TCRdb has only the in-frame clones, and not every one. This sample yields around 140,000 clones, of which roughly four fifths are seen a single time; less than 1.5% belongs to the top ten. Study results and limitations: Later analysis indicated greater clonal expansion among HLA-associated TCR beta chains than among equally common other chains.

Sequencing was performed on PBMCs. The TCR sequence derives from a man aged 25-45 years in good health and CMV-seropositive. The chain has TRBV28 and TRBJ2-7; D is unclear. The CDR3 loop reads CASSPQNPPYEQYF. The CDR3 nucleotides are TGTGCCAGCAGCCCACAGAATCCCCCCTACGAGCAGTACTTC. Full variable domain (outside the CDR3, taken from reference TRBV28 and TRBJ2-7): DVKVTQSSRYLVKRTGEKVFLECVQDMDHENMFWYRQDPGLGLRLIYFSYDVKMKEKGDIPEGYSVSREKKERFSLILESASTNQTSMYLCASSPQNPPYEQYFGPGTRLTVT.